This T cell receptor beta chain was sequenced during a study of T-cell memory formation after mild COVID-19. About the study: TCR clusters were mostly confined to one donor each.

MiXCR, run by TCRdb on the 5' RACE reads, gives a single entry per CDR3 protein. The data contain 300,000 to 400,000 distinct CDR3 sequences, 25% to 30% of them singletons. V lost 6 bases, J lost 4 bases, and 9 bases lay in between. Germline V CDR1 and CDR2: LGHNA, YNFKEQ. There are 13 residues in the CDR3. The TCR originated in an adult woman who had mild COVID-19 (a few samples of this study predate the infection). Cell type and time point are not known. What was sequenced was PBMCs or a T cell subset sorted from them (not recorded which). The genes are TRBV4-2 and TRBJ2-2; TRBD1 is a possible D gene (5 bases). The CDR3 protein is CASRNQGTGELFF. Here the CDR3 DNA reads TGTGCCAGCAGGAACCAGGGCACCGGGGAGCTGTTTTTT.